The T cell receptor beta chain under discussion was sequenced for a study of regulatory T cells in long-lasting Graves disease. On the study more broadly: Freshly diagnosed Graves' patients had used antithyroid drugs for under 3 months. Whole-study results and caveats: With a small sample size, accuracy may have been reduced. Persistent disease was associated with favored TRBV28 usage and with favored use of TRBJ1-2 and TRBJ2-5.

Time point given: newly diagnosed GD, antithyroid drugs for less than 3 months. Making the TCR library involved RNA that had been extracted from PBMCs. Arm-PCR with iRepertoire HTBI primers amplified the CDR3 regions for these TCR beta libraries. Under the authors' procedure: Detected in the samples were around 59 TRBV and 14 TRBJ segments. TCRdb fed the multiplex PCR reads into MiXCR, producing one record per CDR3 protein. The V and J calls and clone size are TCRdb's, not the authors'. Here the sample spans roughly 400,000 distinct CDR3 sequences, about 16% being singletons. CDR3 length: 13 residues. Germline V lookup: CDR1 MNHEY, CDR2 SVGAGI. The V segment lost 0 bases and the J segment 6 bases; nucleotides outside the gene matches: 0. This clonotype was detected many times. Its antigen is undetermined. These data were also filed under a second study, of T cells in Graves' hyperthyroidism and ophthalmopathy.

The chain joins TRBV6-5 to TRBJ2-7; TRBD2 aligns across 9 bases. The sample was peripheral blood mononuclear cells (PBMCs), taken at new diagnosis, from a patient treated with antithyroid drugs. The sequence derives from a woman between 18 and 30 years old with Graves disease. CDR3 sequence reads: CASSYSRGGEQYF. DNA for the CDR3: TGTGCCAGCAGTTACTCGCGGGGGGGCGAGCAGTACTTC.